The 19 T cell receptor beta chains presented below share a single source sample, sequenced in a study of Ad26.COV2.S vaccination and SARS-CoV-2 variants. Sequencing used immunoSEQ multiplex PCR; TCRdb keeps in-frame clones, though not all of them. The sample carries some 250,000 clones, roughly 90% recorded once. The treatment here: some 20 received Ad26.COV2.S at low or high dose, single or two shots; several received placebo; per-sample allocation not given. On day 63 after the first injection, vaccine and placebo recipients gave samples. Sequencing used peripheral blood, obtained in a trial of Ad26.COV2.S vaccine versus placebo. These receptor sequences come from a person aged 18 to 59 who received the Ad26.COV2.S COVID-19 vaccine or a placebo.

The rearrangement links TRBV5-1 to TRBJ1-1; weak D call: TRBD1 (6 bases). The CDR3 consists of 15 residues. Trimming cost V 0 bases and J 3 bases, with 12 bases left between them. Germline-derived CDR1 and CDR2 are SGHRS and YFSETQ. This CDR3 reads CASSLETGWYTEAFF. The CDR3 nucleotides are TGCGCCAGCAGCTTGGAAACAGGGTGGTACACTGAAGCTTTCTTT.

This chain connects TRBV5-4 to TRBJ2-5, with 8 bases matching TRBD2. This CDR3 is built from 15 residues. The V and J ends lost 5 bases and 1 base, in that order; junction bases with no gene match: 7. Germline V CDR1 and CDR2: SGHNT, YYREEE (reference sequence). The CDR3 nucleotides are TGTGCCAGCAGAAACCAGCGGGGGTCCCAAGAGACCCAGTACTTC. This translates into CASRNQRGSQETQYF.

This chain uses TRBV6-5 with TRBJ1-1; D might be TRBD1 (6 bases). Germline CDR1 MNHEY, CDR2 SVGAGI. The length of the CDR3 is 15 residues. V was clipped by 2 bases and J by 0 bases, with 10 bases between them. The CDR3 DNA reads TGTGCCAGCAGTTACATGCAGGGGATGAACACTGAAGCTTTCTTT. Protein sequence: CASSYMQGMNTEAFF.

This rearrangement joins TRBV4-2 to TRBJ1-3, with 10 bases identical to TRBD1. V lost 4 bases and J lost 0; bases outside the gene matches: 6. The CDR3 spans 17 residues. The V gene's germline CDR1 is LGHNA and CDR2 YNFKEQ. The CDR3 loop is CASSRGTGAFSGNTIYF. CDR3 sequence (DNA): TGTGCCAGCAGCCGAGGGACAGGGGCGTTCTCTGGAAACACCATATATTTT.

V is TRBV7-2 and J is TRBJ1-6; D might be TRBD1 (6 bases). The CDR3 runs 14 residues. Germline lookup yields CDR1 SGHTA and CDR2 FQGNSA. V was trimmed by 3 bases and J by 6 bases, leaving 9 bases between them. The chain's CDR3 is CASSFGQFNSPLHF. The CDR3 DNA sequence: TGTGCCAGCAGCTTCGGACAGTTTAATTCACCCCTCCACTTT. Filled out from reference TRBV7-2 and TRBJ1-6, the complete variable domain reads GAGVSQSPSNKVTEKGKDVELRCDPISGHTALYWYRQSLGQGLEFLIYFQGNSAPDKSGLPSDRFSAERTGGSVSTLTIQRTQQEDSAVYLCASSFGQFNSPLHFGNGTRLTVT.

The V and J genes are TRBV19 and TRBJ2-1, with a possible D match to TRBD2 (7 bases). The germline gives CDR1 LNHDA, CDR2 SQIVND (reference sequence). The CDR3 runs to 19 residues. V was shortened by 0 bases and J by 4 bases, with 22 bases between the two germline ends. CDR3 region: CASSIDPLGWGGPYNEQFF. The CDR3 nucleotides are TGTGCCAGTAGTATAGATCCCCTCGGGTGGGGGGGGCCATACAATGAGCAGTTCTTC.

The chain recombines TRBV12-3 or TRBV12-4 with TRBJ1-5; no definite D call. Trimming pared 3 bases from V and 11 bases from J, leaving 8 bases between. This CDR3 is 11 amino acids long. In DNA form, the CDR3 reads TGTGCCAGCAGTTTGGTCGGATCCCAGCATTTT. Amino acids: CASSLVGSQHF.

For the CDR3, the DNA is TGTGCCACCAGCAGAGATCAAGACGCGGGGGGCCGGGCCGGGGAGCTGTTTTTT. Translated, it gives CATSRDQDAGGRAGELFF. The V call is TRBV15, the J call TRBJ2-2; 8 nucleotides match TRBD2. This CDR3 region has 18 residues. Trimming cost V 0 bases and J 6 bases; bases outside gene matches: 12. Germline values: CDR1 LNHNV, CDR2 YYDKDF (reference sequence).

This chain uses TRBV5-8 with TRBJ2-1; the D is unclear. V lost 6 bases to trimming and J lost 0 bases, with 16 bases between them. The CDR3 runs 16 residues. Per germline, CDR1 SGHTS and CDR2 YDEGEE. The CDR3 sequence: CASNDPGRSSYNEQFF. CDR3 nucleotide sequence: TGTGCCAGCAACGACCCCGGGCGGAGCTCCTACAATGAGCAGTTCTTC.

This sequence joins TRBV11-3 and TRBJ2-7; 8 bases are a match to TRBD1. With V trimmed by 1 base and J by 3 bases, 5 bases remained unmatched. Germline loops: CDR1 SGHNT, CDR2 YENEEA. The CDR3 is made up of 15 amino acids. The CDR3 sequence is CASSLAAGGGYEQYF. CDR3 coding DNA: TGTGCCAGCAGCTTAGCGGCAGGGGGCGGCTACGAGCAGTACTTC. The full variable domain, its missing parts supplied by reference TRBV11-3 and TRBJ2-7, is EAGVVQSPRYKIIEKKQPVAFWCNPISGHNTLYWYLQNLGQGPELLIRYENEEAVDDSQLPKDRFSAERLKGVDSTLKIQPAELGDSAVYLCASSLAAGGGYEQYFGPGTRLTVT.

In this sample, this clone turned up once. The chain uses TRBV4-1 and TRBJ2-5; 10 nucleotides agree with TRBD1. The junction had 8 bases not matched to a gene; V was cut back by 3 bases and J by 7 bases. The CDR3 covers 15 residues. CDR1 MGHRA and CDR2 YSYEKL come from the germline V gene. The CDR3 loop is CASSQRDRGKVTQYF. DNA of the CDR3: TGCGCCAGCAGCCAGAGGGACAGGGGTAAAGTGACCCAGTACTTC.

This clone was seen a handful of times. The chain is built from TRBV6-2 or TRBV6-3 and TRBJ1-5; a possible D gene is TRBD1 (6 bases). CDR3 length equals 16 residues. Germline lookup yields CDR1 MNHEY and CDR2 SVGEGT. The germline V and J ends were trimmed by 1 base and 2 bases, with 12 bases remaining between them. CDR3 amino acids: CASSYWQGMGNQPQHF. Here the CDR3 DNA reads TGTGCCAGCAGTTACTGGCAGGGGATGGGCAATCAGCCCCAGCATTTT.

V usage is TRBV7-2 and J usage is TRBJ1-2; 8 nucleotides align to TRBD1. Per germline, CDR1 SGHTA and CDR2 FQGNSA. The CDR3 has 15 amino acids. Unmatched junction bases numbered 9, after V lost 1 base and J lost 8 bases. The CDR3 region has the DNA TGTGCCAGCAGCTTAGATAGCAGGGGGCGGGGCGGCTACACCTTC. Translated, it gives CASSLDSRGRGGYTF.

J is TRBJ2-6 and V is TRBV28, with D unresolved. Germline loops: CDR1 MDHEN, CDR2 SYDVKM. The CDR3 has 16 residues. V was clipped by 2 bases and J by 2 bases, with 10 bases between them. The CDR3 DNA sequence: TGTGCCAGCAGTTTAATCGTTCAAACTGGGGCCAACGTCCTGACTTTC. It encodes CASSLIVQTGANVLTF.

This clone is a singleton in its sample. The chain joins TRBV28 to TRBJ1-1; unclear D gene. Germline CDR1 MDHEN, CDR2 SYDVKM. The germline V and J ends were trimmed by 7 bases and 1 base, with 4 bases remaining between them. This CDR3 is 11 amino acids long. The CDR3 coding sequence is TGTGCCAGCACCAAGAACACTGAAGCTTTCTTT. It encodes CASTKNTEAFF.

This clone was found a few times. V and J are TRBV15 and TRBJ1-2, with a tentative D call TRBD1 (6 bases). With 4 bases removed from V and 6 bases from J, the gap between germline ends came to 15 bases. The CDR3 is 14 residues long. The germline CDR1 and CDR2 sequences are LNHNV and YYDKDF (reference sequence). In DNA, the CDR3 is TGTGCCACCAGCAAAACAGGGTCGATCGATGGCTACACCTTC. It translates to CATSKTGSIDGYTF. Filled out from reference TRBV15 and TRBJ1-2, the complete variable domain reads DAMVIQNPRYQVTQFGKPVTLSCSQTLNHNVMYWYQQKSSQAPKLLFHYYDKDFNNEADTPDNFQSRRPNTSFCFLDIRSPGLGDTAMYLCATSKTGSIDGYTFGSGTRLTVV.

The rearrangement uses TRBV5-4 and TRBJ2-3; no firm D call. The V gene lost 4 bases and the J gene lost 3 bases, with 21 bases spanning the gap. The CDR3 totals 17 residues. Germline V lookup: CDR1 SGHNT, CDR2 YYREEE (reference sequence). The CDR3 coding sequence is TGTGCCAGCAGCGGACGCTCGTCACCCACCTGGACAGATACGCAGTATTTT. This translates into CASSGRSSPTWTDTQYF.

The J gene is TRBJ2-7, the V gene TRBV27, with TRBD1 identical over 9 bases. CDR3 length: 14 residues. The germline V gene has CDR1 MNHEY and CDR2 SMNVEV (reference sequence). V dropped 7 bases and J dropped 0; count of bases not matched to a gene: 4. The CDR3 spells CASKDRGNSYEQYF. The CDR3 bases are TGTGCCAGCAAAGACAGGGGGAACTCCTACGAGCAGTACTTC.

The rearrangement joins TRBV29-1 to TRBJ2-7, with D perhaps TRBD1 (6 bases). The germline CDR1 and CDR2 sequences are SQVTM and ANQGSEA. There are 13 residues in the CDR3. The V end lost 8 bases, the J end lost 2 bases, and 16 bases lay between the germline ends. The CDR3: CSHTGTSPYEQYF. DNA for the CDR3: TGCAGCCACACAGGGACGTCGCCCTACGAGCAGTACTTC.